This entry concerns a single T cell receptor beta chain. Its target antigen remains unknown. Base qualities are missing; no much larger clone stands one base away. V loses 5 bases at its end and J loses 0 bases; junction bases beyond the gene matches: 14. CDR3 length: 19 amino acids, cysteine to phenylalanine. The retained sequence is limited to the CDR3, 57 bases, with the frame set at the first base. The data were obtained in a study of patients and donors after allogeneic stem cell transplantation (dated by TCRdb to about 2020). Library preparation used RT-PCR. TCRdb lists the instrument as NextSeq 550. TCRdb took the public reads, trimmed them with fastp at Q25, ran MiXCR for clone calling and kept in-frame beta chains. Records with the same CDR3 protein are collapsed into one entry carrying the most frequent genes and DNA. This sample is represented by 920,000 or so distinct CDR3 sequences; 15% to 20% of them were singletons. Around 6% of the sample goes to the ten largest clones.

The source material was blood, either unsorted or a sorted T cell fraction (not recorded which). The rearrangement combines TRBV12-3 or TRBV12-4 with TRBJ1-5, with 9 bases in between that match TRBD1. The source of this sequence is a human donor who was either an allogeneic HSCT recipient or a stem cell or donor lymphocyte infusion donor (not recorded which). It is not recorded whose cells these are; they may come from a transplant donor. The CDR3 reads as follows: CASSTRDRVWPYSNQPQHF. The nucleotide sequence is given as TGTGCCAGCAGTACCAGGGACAGGGTTTGGCCTTATAGCAATCAGCCCCAGCATTTT.